Shown below are 26 T cell receptor beta chains from a single sample sequenced in a study of neurological immune-mediated disorders. The sample's time point: longitudinal time-point 2. TCRdb itself ran the 5' RACE reads through MiXCR, one entry per CDR3 protein. Found here are 81,000 or so distinct CDR3 sequences, less than 15% of them singletons; the top ten hold 5%. Sequencing was done on a sample of PBMCs. The receptors stem from a female donor with HTLV-1-associated myelopathy (HAM/TSP).

This chain connects TRBV5-1 to TRBJ1-4; 7 bases agree with TRBD1. Losses at the gene ends were 4 bases for V and 5 bases for J; bases not matched to a gene: 8. Per germline, CDR1 SGHRS and CDR2 YFSETQ. The CDR3 covers 15 residues. CDR3 residues: CASSPPGQKNEKLFF. DNA for the CDR3: TGCGCCAGCAGCCCTCCGGGACAGAAGAATGAAAAACTGTTTTTT. Full variable domain (remainder filled in from reference TRBV5-1 and TRBJ1-4): KAGVTQTPRYLIKTRGQQVTLSCSPISGHRSVSWYQQTPGQGLQFLFEYFSETQRNKGNFPGRFSGRQFSNSRSEMNVSTLELGDSALYLCASSPPGQKNEKLFFGSGTQLSVL.

This chain connects TRBV4-1 to TRBJ2-2; D is possibly TRBD1 (6 bases). There are 15 residues in the CDR3. Germline V gene lookup returns CDR1 MGHRA and CDR2 YSYEKL. Trimming took off 0 bases at V and 7 bases at J, with 12 bases between the two ends. The CDR3 protein is CASSQEGAGVGELFF. The CDR3 DNA is TGCGCCAGCAGCCAAGAGGGGGCAGGGGTCGGGGAGCTGTTTTTT.

This clonotype was detected ten times or more. The chain carries TRBV29-1 and TRBJ2-1, with 10 bases identical to TRBD1. This CDR3 region has 13 residues. CDR1 is SQVTM, CDR2 ANQGSEA, per germline. Unmatched junction bases numbered 5, after V lost 4 bases and J lost 8 bases. CDR3 sequence (DNA): TGCAGCGTTGTGAGACAGGGGGCCTATGAGCAGTTCTTC. Amino acid sequence: CSVVRQGAYEQFF.

The sample holds many counts of this clonotype. This chain links TRBV18 with TRBJ1-5; 7 nucleotides align to TRBD1. This CDR3 spans 15 amino acids. Germline V gene sequence: CDR1 KGHSH, CDR2 LQKENI. The V gene end was trimmed by 2 bases and the J gene end by 2 bases; junction bases not matched to a gene: 3. The DNA for the CDR3 is TGTGCCAGCTCACCATTTGGGACAGGCAATCAGCCCCAGCATTTT. Translating gives CASSPFGTGNQPQHF.

This clonotype was observed at least ten times. The rearrangement links TRBV27 to TRBJ2-5; TRBD1 matches 11 bases. The CDR3 contains 18 residues. V shed 3 bases, J shed 4 bases, and the junction held 13 bases outside the gene matches. Germline V lookup: CDR1 MNHEY, CDR2 SMNVEV (reference sequence). The CDR3 here is CASSLRPRTGGSVETQYF. CDR3 DNA sequence: TGTGCCAGCAGTTTGCGGCCGAGGACAGGGGGCTCGGTAGAGACCCAGTACTTC.

There are many counts of this clonotype. The gene calls are TRBV6-6 and TRBJ1-1, with D possibly matching TRBD1 (5 bases). This CDR3 is 14 amino acids long. Germline V gene lookup returns CDR1 MNHNY and CDR2 SVGAGI (reference sequence). V lost 2 bases and J 1 base, leaving 8 bases between the germline ends. The DNA of the CDR3 is TGTGCCAGCAGTTACGAAGGACAGAACACTGAAGCTTTCTTT. Its translation: CASSYEGQNTEAFF.

The J gene is TRBJ1-6, the V gene TRBV5-1; D perhaps matches TRBD1 (5 bases). The V end lost 0 bases, the J end lost 7 bases, and 14 bases lay between the germline ends. The CDR3 has 16 residues. Germline CDR1 is SGHRS and CDR2 is YFSETQ. CDR3 nucleotide sequence: TGCGCCAGCAGCTTGGAGCCCGGGCGGGGGAATTCACCCCTCCACTTT. Its protein product is CASSLEPGRGNSPLHF.

The chain joins TRBV7-2 to TRBJ2-3, with D tentatively TRBD2 (5 bases). The CDR3 runs to 14 residues. V shed 3 bases and J shed 1 base, with 8 bases lying between them. Looked up from germline, CDR1 is SGHTA and CDR2 is FQGNSA. The CDR3 DNA reads as TGTGCCAGCAGCTTCGGACTCGGCACAGATACGCAGTATTTT. Protein sequence: CASSFGLGTDTQYF. Drawing the rest from reference TRBV7-2 and TRBJ2-3, the complete variable domain is GAGVSQSPSNKVTEKGKDVELRCDPISGHTALYWYRQSLGQGLEFLIYFQGNSAPDKSGLPSDRFSAERTGGSVSTLTIQRTQQEDSAVYLCASSFGLGTDTQYFGPGTRLTVL.

There are a few counts of this clonotype. The chain employs TRBV20-1 and TRBJ2-7; D might be TRBD2 (6 bases). CDR1 is DFQATT and CDR2 is SNEGSKA in the germline V gene (reference sequence). This CDR3 has 14 amino acids. Trimming removed 1 base at V and 0 bases at J, with 10 bases between. CDR3 sequence reads: CSARGPSVSYEQYF. The CDR3, as DNA: TGCAGTGCTAGAGGGCCTAGCGTCTCCTACGAGCAGTACTTC.

There are many counts of this clonotype. The CDR3 DNA is TGTGCCAGCAGCCTGGGGACTAGCGGGGGGGCTTACGAGCAGTACTTC. This codes for CASSLGTSGGAYEQYF. This chain links TRBV12-3 or TRBV12-4 with TRBJ2-7; TRBD2 matches at 16 bases. Trimming removed 6 bases from V and 4 bases from J; junction bases left unmatched: 6. The CDR3 is 16 amino acids.

This clonotype has a count of ten or more. V and J are TRBV7-2 and TRBJ2-5; D is unclear. The germline V and J ends were trimmed by 0 bases and 4 bases, with 9 bases remaining between them. The CDR3 extends over 14 amino acids. CDR1 and CDR2 (germline): SGHTA, FQGNSA. The CDR3 DNA reads as TGTGCCAGCAGCTTAGCAGCGCAGAGAGAGACCCAGTACTTC. It specifies CASSLAAQRETQYF.

This clonotype was found many times. The V gene is TRBV4-1, the J gene TRBJ2-1; 10 nucleotides match TRBD2. Trimming at V came to 0 bases and at J to 2 bases, leaving 1 base not matched to a gene. Looked up from germline, CDR1 is MGHRA and CDR2 is YSYEKL. There are 16 residues in the CDR3. The CDR3 protein is CASSQEAGGAYNEQFF. The CDR3 nucleotides read TGCGCCAGCAGCCAAGAAGCGGGGGGGGCCTACAATGAGCAGTTCTTC.

This clonotype occurred many times. The chain is built from TRBV12-3 or TRBV12-4 and TRBJ1-3; no clear D gene. V lost 3 bases and J lost 0, with 9 bases in between. CDR3 size: 15 residues. The chain's CDR3 is CASSLRPISGNTIYF. The CDR3 DNA sequence: TGTGCCAGCAGTTTGAGGCCGATCTCTGGAAACACCATATATTTT.

In this sample, this clonotype turned up many times. This chain links TRBV14 with TRBJ2-1; D gene uncertain. Germline V gene sequence: CDR1 SGHDN, CDR2 FVKESK. The V end was cut by 4 bases, the J end by 7 bases, with 8 bases between. The CDR3 has 12 residues. The CDR3 DNA follows: TGTGCCAGCAGCCGCCGAAATAATGAGCAGTTCTTC. Translated: CASSRRNNEQFF. The complete variable domain, with remaining parts taken from reference TRBV14 and TRBJ2-1, reads EAGVTQFPSHSVIEKGQTVTLRCDPISGHDNLYWYRRVMGKEIKFLLHFVKESKQDESGMPNNRFLAERTGGTYSTLKVQPAELEDSGVYFCASSRRNNEQFFGPGTRLTVL.

This clonotype occurred many times. The CDR3 protein is CASSARQGAAFF. CDR3 coding DNA: TGTGCCAGCAGTGCTCGACAGGGAGCAGCTTTCTTT. The chain joins TRBV12-3 or TRBV12-4 to TRBJ1-1; 7 positions match TRBD1. Unmatched junction bases numbered 7, after V lost 5 bases and J lost 10 bases. The CDR3 sequence is 12 residues long.

In its sample, this clonotype was seen many times. The rearrangement joins TRBV20-1 to TRBJ2-7; the D gene is possibly TRBD1 (6 bases). The germline CDR1 and CDR2 sequences are DFQATT and SNEGSKA (reference sequence). This CDR3 is built from 13 residues. Trimming shortened V by 4 bases and J by 0 bases, and 10 bases separated the two germline ends. For the CDR3, the DNA is TGCAGTGCTAAAATGGGACACTCCTACGAGCAGTACTTC. It codes for CSAKMGHSYEQYF.

In this sample, this clonotype turned up many times. The chain couples TRBV9 to TRBJ2-1; 9 bases are a match to TRBD1. The ends lost 3 bases at V and 9 bases at J; junction bases unmatched: 10. The CDR3 has 15 residues. Germline CDR1 reads SGDLS; CDR2 reads YYNGEE. In DNA, the CDR3 is TGTGCCAGCAGCGCCGGGTCCGGGACAGGGATTGAGCAGTTCTTC. This codes for CASSAGSGTGIEQFF.

The V and J genes are TRBV5-1 and TRBJ2-3, with 9 bases identical to TRBD1. Germline CDR1 is SGHRS and CDR2 is YFSETQ. The CDR3 has 15 residues. V lost 2 bases, J lost 2 bases, and 3 bases stayed unmatched. CDR3 sequence reads: CASSFGTGTTDTQYF. Here the CDR3 DNA reads TGCGCCAGCAGCTTCGGGACAGGGACCACAGATACGCAGTATTTT.

The count of this clonotype is one. A read error may explain this, as a much larger clone is one base away. The rearrangement links TRBV5-6 to TRBJ2-7, with TRBD2 as a possible D gene (5 bases). The germline V gene has CDR1 SGHDT and CDR2 YYEEEE. This CDR3 contains 13 residues. The CDR3 region has the DNA TGTGTCAGCAGCCCGGGGTTCACCTACGAGCAGTACTTC. Translated: CVSSPGFTYEQYF.

There are a few counts of this clonotype. The chain recombines TRBV28 with TRBJ2-5, with D unclear. Germline loops: CDR1 MDHEN, CDR2 SYDVKM. The CDR3 totals 15 residues. V lost 2 bases to trimming and J lost 7 bases, with 17 bases between them. The CDR3 reads CASSLESRPYRTQYF. CDR3 sequence (DNA): TGTGCCAGCAGTTTAGAGTCAAGGCCTTATCGGACCCAGTACTTC. Full variable domain (rest looked up from reference TRBV28 and TRBJ2-5): DVKVTQSSRYLVKRTGEKVFLECVQDMDHENMFWYRQDPGLGLRLIYFSYDVKMKEKGDIPEGYSVSREKKERFSLILESASTNQTSMYLCASSLESRPYRTQYFGPGTRLLVL.

This clonotype occurred a few times. The chain has TRBV27 and TRBJ2-1, with TRBD2 identical over 8 bases. The CDR3 loop spans 15 amino acids. V lost 7 bases and J lost 6; bases outside the gene matches: 11. The germline CDR1 and CDR2 sequences are MNHEY and SMNVEV (reference sequence). CDR3 in amino acids: CASTLTGGGTNEQFF. The DNA of the CDR3 is TGTGCCAGCACCCTCACTGGCGGGGGGACCAATGAGCAGTTCTTC.

This clonotype occurred a few times. V and J are TRBV7-2 and TRBJ2-7; possibly TRBD2 for D (7 bases). CDR3 length: 15 residues. V lost 4 bases and J 4 bases, leaving 17 bases between the germline ends. Germline V CDR1 and CDR2: SGHTA, FQGNSA. CDR3 sequence: CASSSQGGAEYEQYF. In DNA, the CDR3 is TGTGCCAGCAGCTCGCAAGGGGGGGCTGAGTACGAGCAGTACTTC.

This clonotype was detected many times. CDR3 sequence: CASSSQGGRTEAFF. CDR3 DNA sequence: TGTGCCAGCAGTTCTCAGGGGGGTCGAACTGAAGCTTTCTTT. The chain recombines TRBV12-3 or TRBV12-4 with TRBJ1-1; 7 nucleotides match TRBD1. The junction had 7 bases not matched to a gene; V was cut back by 4 bases and J by 5 bases. The CDR3 length is 14 residues.

The sample holds a few counts of this clonotype. The chain has TRBV6-1 and TRBJ2-2; the D call may be TRBD1 or TRBD2 (5 bases each). Germline CDR1 reads MNHNS; CDR2 reads SASEGT. The CDR3 runs to 15 residues. With 7 bases removed from V and 14 bases from J, the gap between germline ends came to 26 bases. CDR3 nucleotides: TGTGCCAGCATATACACGGGACCGAGCGGCGTTGAACTGTTTTTT. Amino acid sequence: CASIYTGPSGVELFF.

This clonotype was counted ten times or more. V and J are TRBV7-3 and TRBJ2-2, with D tentatively TRBD1 (5 bases). The CDR3 is 14 residues long. Per germline, CDR1 SGHTA and CDR2 FQGTGA. V shed 6 bases and J shed 2 bases, with 10 bases lying between them. CDR3 nucleotides: TGTGCCAGCAGGCCGACAGTAAACACCGGGGAGCTGTTTTTT. This encodes CASRPTVNTGELFF.

This clonotype was seen at least ten times. This chain joins TRBV11-2 and TRBJ2-7, with D tentatively TRBD1 (5 bases). The CDR3 consists of 13 residues. Looked up from germline, CDR1 is SGHAT and CDR2 is FQNNGV. Trimming took off 2 bases at V and 3 bases at J, with 8 bases between the two ends. This CDR3 is CASSLTDSYEQYF. CDR3 bases: TGTGCCAGCAGCTTAACTGACAGCTACGAGCAGTACTTC.